The 21 T cell receptor beta chains below all came from one sample that was sequenced in a study of cytomegalovirus exposure and HLA in healthy donors. 60 Vbeta and 13 Jbeta primers were used in PCR. Profiling relied on immunoSEQ multiplex PCR, and the TCRdb table lists in-frame clones only, not all of them. Among about 140,000 clones listed, 8.5% to 10% were seen once. Sequencing input: PBMCs. The source of these receptors is a man in his fifties in good health and CMV-seronegative.

Only a few counts were recorded for this clone. This sequence joins TRBV18 and TRBJ2-5, with D possibly matching TRBD1 (5 bases). This CDR3 region has 16 residues. Per germline, CDR1 KGHSH and CDR2 LQKENI. Between the trimmed V and J ends, which lost 0 bases and 2 bases, there was a span of 13 bases. In DNA form, the CDR3 reads TGTGCCAGCTCACCACCGGGGCAGTGGGAACAAGAGACCCAGTACTTC. It translates to CASSPPGQWEQETQYF.

This rearrangement joins TRBV9 to TRBJ2-7, with a weak D call TRBD1 (5 bases). Germline V gene sequence: CDR1 SGDLS, CDR2 YYNGEE. The CDR3 runs 14 residues. Trimming cost V 6 bases and J 1 base, with 14 bases left between them. CDR3 DNA: TGTGCCAGCACCCAGGGATTAAATTCCTACGAGCAGTACTTC. Its protein is CASTQGLNSYEQYF.

The chain carries TRBV4-1 and TRBJ2-3; perhaps TRBD2 as D (6 bases). This CDR3 comprises 16 residues. V gave up 0 bases and J gave up 5 bases, with 15 bases separating them. Germline V CDR1 and CDR2: MGHRA, YSYEKL. The CDR3 nucleotides read TGCGCCAGCAGCCAAGAGGGACTCCCCGATGAAGATACGCAGTATTTT. As protein: CASSQEGLPDEDTQYF.

The chain couples TRBV5-4 to TRBJ2-1; 11 nucleotides match TRBD2. This CDR3 region has 17 residues. Trimming removed 6 bases from V and 5 bases from J; junction bases left unmatched: 13. Germline lookup yields CDR1 SGHNT and CDR2 YYREEE (reference sequence). CDR3 loop: CASNKWLAGGKNNEQFF. In DNA, the CDR3 is TGTGCCAGCAATAAGTGGCTAGCGGGGGGAAAAAACAATGAGCAGTTCTTC. Looking up the rest from reference TRBV5-4 and TRBJ2-1 gives the full variable domain: ETGVTQSPTHLIKTRGQQVTLRCSSQSGHNTVSWYQQALGQGPQFIFQYYREEENGRGNFPPRFSGLQFPNYSSELNVNALELDDSALYLCASNKWLAGGKNNEQFFGPGTRLTVL.

This clone occurred a few times. This chain joins TRBV7-2 and TRBJ1-2, with a tentative D call TRBD1 (6 bases). CDR3 length: 14 residues. Trimming removed 0 bases at V and 8 bases at J, with 13 bases between. Germline lookup yields CDR1 SGHTA and CDR2 FQGNSA. Here the CDR3 reads CASSLAAGDEGYTF. The CDR3 DNA follows: TGTGCCAGCAGCTTAGCGGCAGGGGATGAGGGCTACACCTTC.

This rearrangement joins TRBV28 to TRBJ2-3; D perhaps matches TRBD2 (7 bases). This CDR3 is 15 amino acids long. Germline V gene data show CDR1 as MDHEN and CDR2 as SYDVKM. Trimming removed 6 bases at V and 0 bases at J, with 13 bases between. The CDR3 region is CASSPGGPSTDTQYF. CDR3 in DNA: TGTGCCAGCAGCCCGGGGGGCCCGAGCACAGATACGCAGTATTTT.

The genes are TRBV7-2 and TRBJ1-1, with 7 bases lining up with TRBD1. V gave up 5 bases and J gave up 1 base; unmatched junction bases: 4. The CDR3 is made up of 14 amino acids. Germline CDR1 reads SGHTA; CDR2 reads FQGNSA. CDR3 coding DNA: TGTGCCAGCAGCGAGAGGACAGGGAACACTGAAGCTTTCTTT. It yields the protein CASSERTGNTEAFF.

The chain combines TRBV5-4 with TRBJ2-2; D remains ambiguous. This CDR3 is 14 amino acids long. V was trimmed by 2 bases and J by 8 bases, leaving 13 bases between them. In germline, CDR1 is SGHNT, CDR2 YYREEE (reference sequence). Here the CDR3 reads CASSLASVRGELFF. The CDR3 DNA sequence: TGTGCCAGCAGCTTAGCCTCGGTTAGAGGGGAGCTGTTTTTT.

The rearrangement links TRBV18 to TRBJ1-1, with D unresolved. Looked up from germline, CDR1 is KGHSH and CDR2 is LQKENI. Trimming removed 2 bases from V and 1 base from J, with 8 bases in between. The CDR3 totals 14 residues. The CDR3, as DNA: TGTGCCAGCTCACCAATGGGCAGGAACACTGAAGCTTTCTTT. Encoded protein: CASSPMGRNTEAFF.

This clone has just a few counts. The V gene is TRBV30, the J gene TRBJ2-1, with D perhaps TRBD2 (8 bases). Per germline, CDR1 GTSNPN and CDR2 SVGIG (reference sequence). The V end was cut by 2 bases, the J end by 0 bases, with 26 bases between. The CDR3 is 20 residues long. The CDR3 DNA is TGTGCCTGGAGTACTTTTACAGGGGACTTCAGCGGGAGCTCCTACAATGAGCAGTTCTTC. Translating it yields CAWSTFTGDFSGSSYNEQFF. The full variable domain, completed using reference TRBV30 and TRBJ2-1, is SQTIHQWPATLVQPVGSPLSLECTVEGTSNPNLYWYRQAAGRGLQLLFYSVGIGQISSEVPQNLSASRPQDRQFILSSKKLLLSDSGFYLCAWSTFTGDFSGSSYNEQFFGPGTRLTVL.

There are a few counts of this clone. The chain uses TRBV27 and TRBJ2-2; no clear D. This CDR3 is 15 amino acids long. Trimming took off 1 base at V and 0 bases at J, with 6 bases between the two ends. Germline values: CDR1 MNHEY, CDR2 SMNVEV (reference sequence). The CDR3, as DNA: TGTGCCAGCAGTTTATGGGCTACGAACACCGGGGAGCTGTTTTTT. Protein product: CASSLWATNTGELFF.

This clone has only a few counts. This chain joins TRBV6-6 and TRBJ1-1; D uncertain. This CDR3 comprises 15 residues. V gave up 4 bases and J gave up 3 bases, with 15 bases separating them. Germline lookup yields CDR1 MNHNY and CDR2 SVGAGI (reference sequence). This chain's CDR3 is CASSSGRRWDTEAFF. CDR3 coding DNA: TGTGCCAGCAGTTCTGGTCGGAGGTGGGACACTGAAGCTTTCTTT.

The V gene is TRBV6-5, the J gene TRBJ2-7, with D maybe TRBD1 (5 bases). The CDR3 extends over 14 amino acids. Germline CDR1 MNHEY, CDR2 SVGAGI. The V gene lost 0 bases and the J gene lost 2 bases, with 8 bases spanning the gap. CDR3 DNA sequence: TGTGCCAGCAGTTACTCAGGCAGGGCCTACGAGCAGTACTTC. The encoded protein is CASSYSGRAYEQYF.

The CDR3 DNA is TGTGCCAGCAGTCCTGACGAGGGTTCCATCCTTTACTTC. This sequence encodes CASSPDEGSILYF. The chain links TRBV27 to TRBJ2-7; D perhaps matches TRBD2 (5 bases). This CDR3 region has 13 residues. Germline CDR1 is MNHEY and CDR2 is SMNVEV (reference sequence). Between the trimmed V and J ends, which lost 5 bases and 13 bases, there was a span of 21 bases.

The V call is TRBV15, the J call TRBJ2-5; 13 positions match TRBD2. V lost 6 bases, J lost 2 bases, and 9 bases stayed unmatched. In germline, CDR1 is LNHNV, CDR2 YYDKDF (reference sequence). The length of the CDR3 is 17 residues. CDR3 nucleotide sequence: TGTGCCACCAGTCCACTAGCGGGAGGGCCTTTACAAGAGACCCAGTACTTC. Encoded protein: CATSPLAGGPLQETQYF.

The chain has TRBV6-5 and TRBJ1-3; D is possibly TRBD1 (6 bases). The germline V gene encodes CDR1 MNHEY and CDR2 SVGAGI. With 10 bases removed from V and 6 bases from J, the gap between germline ends came to 13 bases. This CDR3 has 12 residues. The CDR3 reads CATKDSLNTIYF. As DNA, the CDR3 is TGTGCCACCAAGGACAGCTTAAACACCATATATTTT.

The chain links TRBV28 to TRBJ1-5; maybe TRBD1 (5 bases). Trimming took 3 bases from V and 3 from J, leaving 9 bases between them. This CDR3 spans 14 amino acids. Germline loops: CDR1 MDHEN, CDR2 SYDVKM. The CDR3 spells CASSLGGTNQPQHF. For the CDR3, the DNA is TGTGCCAGCAGTTTGGGGGGAACCAATCAGCCCCAGCATTTT.

CDR3 coding DNA: TGTGCCATCAGTGAAGGGGGACACCCCTACGAGCAGTACTTC. Translated: CAISEGGHPYEQYF. V gene TRBV10-3 combines with J gene TRBJ2-7; tentatively, D is TRBD1 (6 bases). This CDR3 is 14 amino acids long. Germline V CDR1 and CDR2: ENHRY, SYGVKD. The V gene lost 3 bases and the J gene lost 2 bases, with 11 bases spanning the gap.

This clone appeared a few times. The chain is built from TRBV6-1 and TRBJ1-3, with a possible D match to TRBD1 (5 bases). The CDR3 spans 13 residues. The ends were cut back, 7 bases at V and 4 bases at J, with 11 bases in the middle. Germline CDR1 is MNHNS and CDR2 is SASEGT. The chain's CDR3 is CASIGGTGNTIYF. Written as DNA, the CDR3 is TGTGCCAGCATCGGGGGTACGGGAAACACCATATATTTT.

The rearrangement links TRBV19 to TRBJ2-5, with D maybe TRBD2 (5 bases). V lost 9 bases, J lost 5 bases, and 13 bases lay in between. This CDR3 region has 12 residues. CDR1 is LNHDA, CDR2 SQIVND, per germline (reference sequence). In DNA, the CDR3 is TGTGCCAGCCGGAGTAGGAGGGAGACCCAGTACTTC. This sequence encodes CASRSRRETQYF.

The chain links TRBV4-1 to TRBJ1-5, with TRBD1 identical over 7 bases. V shed 3 bases and J 2 bases; nucleotides not matched to a gene: 7. The CDR3 has 16 amino acids. Germline CDR1 reads MGHRA; CDR2 reads YSYEKL. CDR3 coding DNA: TGCGCCAGCAGCCAGGTACAGGGGTCTGGCAATCAGCCCCAGCATTTT. Translating gives CASSQVQGSGNQPQHF.